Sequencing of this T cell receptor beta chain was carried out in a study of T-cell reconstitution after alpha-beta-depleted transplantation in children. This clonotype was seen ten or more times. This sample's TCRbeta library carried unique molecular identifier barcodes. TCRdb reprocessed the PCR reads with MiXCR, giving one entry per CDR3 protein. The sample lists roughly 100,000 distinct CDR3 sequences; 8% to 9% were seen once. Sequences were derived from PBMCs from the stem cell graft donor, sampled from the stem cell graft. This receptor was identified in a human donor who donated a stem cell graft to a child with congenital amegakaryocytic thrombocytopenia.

CDR3: CASSQAYGAYEQYF. The CDR3 DNA sequence: TGTGCCAGCAGCCAGGCTTATGGGGCCTACGAGCAGTACTTC. The chain combines TRBV3-1 with TRBJ2-7; no clear D gene. Germline-derived CDR1 and CDR2 are LGHDT and YNNKEL (reference sequence). V was shortened by 3 bases and J by 2 bases, with 11 bases between the two germline ends. This CDR3 has 14 amino acids.